A selection of T cell receptor beta chains follows, all from one sample in a study of blood T cell repertoires in COVID-19. This table comes from immunoSEQ multiplex PCR, and its TCRdb copy is limited to in-frame clones, with some not included. In the table there are 25,000 to 30,000 clones, roughly 90% of which are singletons. Sequenced sample: peripheral blood. These TCRs come from a human donor in a cohort sampled during active COVID-19. CDR3s include the opening cysteine and the closing phenylalanine or tryptophan. The D gene is left open where the match is weak. Only part of the rows carry a size: once, few, many, or a class if the clone is expanded.

j_gene,abundance,v_gene,d_gene,CDR3aa,CDR3nt
TRBJ2-2,once,TRBV4-1,TRBD1,CPRRRQYRDRGTGELFF,TGCCCCCGCCGCCGACAGTACCGGGACAGGGGCACCGGGGAGCTGTTTTTT
TRBJ1-2,-,TRBV2,-,CASTAERGGPNYGYTF,TGTGCCAGCACTGCAGAACGGGGGGGGCCCAACTATGGCTACACCTTC
TRBJ2-3,-,TRBV29-1,-,CSVETPTSTDTQYF,TGCAGCGTTGAAACCCCGACTAGCACAGATACGCAGTATTTT
TRBJ2-7,-,TRBV2,TRBD1,CASTTGTGAYEQYF,TGTGCCAGCACGACCGGGACAGGGGCCTACGAGCAGTACTTC
TRBJ2-7,-,TRBV19,TRBD2,CATSDRRTSGSGYEQYF,TGTGCCACCTCCGACCGGCGGACTAGCGGGAGCGGCTACGAGCAGTACTTC
TRBJ1-1,-,TRBV4-2,TRBD1,CASSQAGGTGTEAFF,TGTGCCAGCAGCCAAGCAGGGGGCACGGGCACTGAAGCTTTCTTT
TRBJ1-5,-,TRBV4-1,-,CASSHPPGGGVGNQPQHF,TGCGCCAGCAGCCACCCCCCCGGCGGGGGGGTGGGCAATCAGCCCCAGCATTTT
TRBJ2-1,-,TRBV10-1,TRBD2,CASSPGTSTGEQFF,TGCGCCAGCAGTCCCGGGACTAGTACTGGTGAGCAGTTCTTC
TRBJ1-1,-,TRBV18,-,CASSPGRGGTEAFF,TGTGCCAGCTCACCGGGACGGGGGGGAACTGAAGCTTTCTTT
TRBJ2-7,-,TRBV19,-,CASRQSRDIVYEQYF,TGTGCCAGTAGGCAAAGCCGGGACATAGTCTACGAGCAGTACTTC
TRBJ2-7,-,TRBV13,-,CASSLNSEQYF,TGTGCCAGCAGCTTAAATTCGGAGCAGTACTTC
TRBJ2-5,once,TRBV6-5,-,CASSRTGNGETQYF,TGTGCCAGCAGCCGAACAGGAAATGGAGAGACCCAGTACTTC
TRBJ2-1,-,TRBV7-9,-,CASSPKGYNEQFF,TGTGCCAGCAGCCCTAAGGGGTACAATGAGCAGTTCTTC
TRBJ1-3,-,TRBV5-4,-,CASSRTSSGNTIYF,TGTGCCAGCAGCCGGACTAGCTCTGGAAACACCATATATTTT
TRBJ2-3,-,TRBV2,-,CASGGFLLTDTQYF,TGTGCCAGCGGGGGCTTCCTACTCACAGATACGCAGTATTTT
TRBJ2-7,-,TRBV28,TRBD2,CASSPAVAGGYEQYF,TGTGCCAGCAGTCCGGCGGTAGCGGGAGGATACGAGCAGTACTTC
TRBJ2-1,-,TRBV5-1,TRBD2,CASTKAGESYNEQFF,TGCGCCAGCACCAAAGCGGGAGAGTCCTACAATGAGCAGTTCTTC
TRBJ2-7,-,TRBV19,TRBD2,CASSSGVAGDYEQYF,TGTGCCAGTAGCTCAGGGGTAGCGGGAGACTACGAGCAGTACTTC
TRBJ2-1,-,TRBV2,TRBD2,CASSVELAGYNEQFF,TGTGCCAGCAGTGTAGAACTAGCGGGGTACAATGAGCAGTTCTTC
TRBJ2-1,-,TRBV7-9,TRBD2,CASSLVAGGPRNEQFF,TGTGCCAGCAGCTTAGTAGCGGGAGGGCCTCGGAATGAGCAGTTCTTC
TRBJ2-3,-,TRBV24-1,TRBD2,CATSDLKAGGLAGGNIDTQYF,TGTGCCACCAGTGATTTGAAAGCAGGCGGACTAGCGGGGGGGAATATAGATACGCAGTATTTT
TRBJ1-2,few,TRBV7-2,-,CASSLRPANYGYTF,TGTGCCAGCAGCTTACGGCCAGCGAACTATGGCTACACCTTC
TRBJ2-6,-,TRBV9,-,CASSPTGANVLTF,TGTGCCAGCAGCCCCACAGGGGCCAACGTCCTGACTTTC
TRBJ2-3,-,TRBV5-1,TRBD2,CASSPLTAGGTDTQYF,TGCGCCAGCAGCCCCCTAACAGCGGGGGGCACAGATACGCAGTATTTT
TRBJ2-1,-,TRBV5-8,TRBD2,CASSWAGTSGSYEQFF,TGTGCCAGCAGCTGGGCGGGGACTAGCGGGAGTTATGAGCAGTTCTTC
TRBJ2-5,-,TRBV11-2,-,CASSLKGRLGETQYF,TGTGCCAGCAGCTTAAAGGGGCGGCTGGGGGAGACCCAGTACTTC
TRBJ2-7,-,TRBV11-2,TRBD1,CASSLATGGAYEQYF,TGTGCCAGCAGCTTAGCTACAGGGGGTGCCTACGAGCAGTACTTC
TRBJ2-3,-,TRBV2,-,CASRIRTVTDTQYF,TGTGCCAGCAGGATCCGGACAGTCACAGATACGCAGTATTTT
TRBJ2-7,-,TRBV7-2,-,CASSLGFAGYEQYF,TGTGCCAGCAGCTTAGGCTTCGCGGGCTACGAGCAGTACTTC
TRBJ1-6,-,TRBV30,-,CAWSPDSVYNSPLHF,TGTGCCTGGAGCCCAGACAGCGTCTATAATTCACCCCTCCACTTT
TRBJ2-3,-,TRBV11-2,TRBD2,CASSPGLAVGDTQYF,TGTGCCAGCAGCCCGGGACTAGCGGTGGGGGATACGCAGTATTTT
TRBJ2-3,-,TRBV5-4,TRBD2,CASSLGLASFTDTQYF,TGTGCCAGCAGCTTGGGACTAGCGAGCTTCACAGATACGCAGTATTTT